One sample yielded the 23 T cell receptor beta chains listed below, sequenced in a study of blood T cell repertoires in COVID-19. Profiling relied on immunoSEQ multiplex PCR, and the TCRdb table lists in-frame clones only, not all of them. Of 260,000 or so clones detected, around 83% appear once; the ten largest clones hold 4.5% to 7%. The sequencing input was peripheral blood. The source of these receptors is a man at least 80 years old with acute or convalescent COVID-19.

In this sample, this clone turned up a few times. This sequence joins TRBV27 and TRBJ2-5; TRBD2 is a possible D gene (7 bases). Trimming removed 8 bases at V and 4 bases at J, with 14 bases between. There are 13 residues in the CDR3. Per the germline V gene, CDR1 is MNHEY and CDR2 is SMNVEV (reference sequence). The CDR3 reads CASGGGGAETQYF. CDR3 DNA sequence: TGTGCCAGCGGGGGTGGGGGGGCAGAGACCCAGTACTTC.

This chain connects TRBV6-5 to TRBJ1-2; perhaps TRBD1 as D (5 bases). CDR1 and CDR2 (germline): MNHEY, SVGAGI. The ends were cut back, 8 bases at V and 2 bases at J, with 9 bases in the middle. The CDR3 is 12 residues long. CDR3 DNA: TGTGCCAGCTCGCGGGACAACTATGGCTACACCTTC. Translated, it gives CASSRDNYGYTF.

CDR3 sequence reads: CATGTFDYGYTF. CDR3 nucleotide sequence: TGTGCCACCGGGACATTTGACTATGGCTACACCTTC. V and J are TRBV3-1 (or the pseudogene TRBV3-2) and TRBJ1-2; TRBD1 is a possible D gene (6 bases). CDR3 length: 12 residues. Per the germline V gene, CDR1 is LGHDT and CDR2 is YNNKEL (reference sequence). V was clipped by 10 bases and J by 3 bases, with 12 bases between them.

The CDR3 region is CASSQVANEKLFF. CDR3 bases: TGCGCCAGCAGCCAAGTCGCTAATGAAAAACTGTTTTTT. The genes are TRBV4-1 and TRBJ1-4; D gene ambiguous. V was trimmed by 1 base and J by 3 bases, leaving 3 bases between them. This CDR3 is 13 amino acids long. The germline CDR1 and CDR2 sequences are MGHRA and YSYEKL.

This clone showed up just once. The V call is TRBV5-6, the J call TRBJ1-1; D might be TRBD1 (6 bases). The germline V gene has CDR1 SGHDT and CDR2 YYEEEE. Trimming removed 0 bases at V and 5 bases at J, with 11 bases between. The CDR3 covers 14 residues. The CDR3: CASSLGRGGTEAFF. The CDR3 DNA reads as TGTGCCAGCAGCTTGGGACGAGGGGGTACTGAAGCTTTCTTT. The full variable domain, rest sourced from reference TRBV5-6 and TRBJ1-1, is DAGVTQSPTHLIKTRGQQVTLRCSPKSGHDTVSWYQQALGQGPQFIFQYYEEEERQRGNFPDRFSGHQFPNYSSELNVNALLLGDSALYLCASSLGRGGTEAFFGQGTRLTVV.

This rearrangement joins TRBV15 to TRBJ2-7; maybe TRBD1 (6 bases). This CDR3 contains 14 residues. CDR1 and CDR2 (germline): LNHNV, YYDKDF (reference sequence). The V end was cut by 0 bases, the J end by 2 bases, with 8 bases between. The CDR3 DNA reads as TGTGCCACCAGCAGAGAACAGGGTCCCTACGAGCAGTACTTC. Translation: CATSREQGPYEQYF. The full variable domain, rest sourced from reference TRBV15 and TRBJ2-7, is DAMVIQNPRYQVTQFGKPVTLSCSQTLNHNVMYWYQQKSSQAPKLLFHYYDKDFNNEADTPDNFQSRRPNTSFCFLDIRSPGLGDTAMYLCATSREQGPYEQYFGPGTRLTVT.

V and J are TRBV28 and TRBJ2-5; weak D call: TRBD2 (5 bases). In germline, CDR1 is MDHEN, CDR2 SYDVKM. Trimming pared 1 base from V and 5 bases from J, leaving 17 bases between. This CDR3 has 16 amino acids. Here the CDR3 reads CASSLSPRADRETQYF. The CDR3 DNA is TGTGCCAGCAGTTTATCCCCCCGAGCGGACCGGGAGACCCAGTACTTC.

This chain links TRBV4-2 with TRBJ2-3; maybe TRBD2 (5 bases). There are 15 residues in the CDR3. Germline-derived CDR1 and CDR2 are LGHNA and YNFKEQ. Trimming removed 5 bases at V and 0 bases at J, with 12 bases between. Here the CDR3 DNA reads TGTGCCAGCAGCGCCGGACTGATTAGCACAGATACGCAGTATTTT. It yields the protein CASSAGLISTDTQYF.

With respect to this clone: The sample contains more than one DNA sequence encoding this CDR3. The chain joins TRBV29-1 to TRBJ2-3; TRBD2 matches at 10 bases. Trimming took 4 bases from V and 2 from J; bases not matched to a gene: 3. Germline CDR1 and CDR2: SQVTM and ANQGSEA. The CDR3 contains 14 residues. The CDR3 protein is CSVGLAGLTDTQYF. CDR3 DNA sequence: TGCAGCGTTGGACTAGCGGGTCTCACAGATACGCAGTATTTT.

The chain employs TRBV5-6 and TRBJ2-5, with 7 nucleotides matching TRBD1. The ends lost 4 bases at V and 5 bases at J; junction bases unmatched: 5. This CDR3 is 13 amino acids long. Germline V lookup: CDR1 SGHDT, CDR2 YYEEEE. The CDR3 bases are TGTGCCAGCAGCCTACAGGGGAGCGAGACCCAGTACTTC. As protein: CASSLQGSETQYF.

The chain is built from TRBV12-3 or TRBV12-4 and TRBJ2-2, with 9 bases lining up with TRBD1. The CDR3 has 12 amino acids. CDR3 DNA: TGTATCCGGGACAGGGAATCCGGGGAGCTGTTTTTT. It yields the protein CIRDRESGELFF.

The rearrangement links TRBV18 to TRBJ2-5, with a weak D call TRBD1 (5 bases). This CDR3 spans 13 amino acids. Trimming took off 6 bases at V and 1 base at J, with 9 bases between the two ends. Germline values: CDR1 KGHSH, CDR2 LQKENI. The CDR3 loop is CASSAGSQETQYF. The CDR3 DNA reads as TGTGCCAGCTCCGCAGGGTCCCAAGAGACCCAGTACTTC.

This clone came up once. The chain has TRBV5-1 and TRBJ2-7; D possibly corresponds to TRBD1 (6 bases). V lost 5 bases and J 7 bases, leaving 19 bases between the germline ends. This CDR3 comprises 14 residues. Germline V gene lookup returns CDR1 SGHRS and CDR2 YFSETQ. The CDR3, as DNA: TGCGCCAGCAGGACCGGACCGCAAAGGGGGGAGCAGTACTTC. Protein product: CASRTGPQRGEQYF. Supplemented by reference TRBV5-1 and TRBJ2-7, the full variable domain reads KAGVTQTPRYLIKTRGQQVTLSCSPISGHRSVSWYQQTPGQGLQFLFEYFSETQRNKGNFPGRFSGRQFSNSRSEMNVSTLELGDSALYLCASRTGPQRGEQYFGPGTRLTVT.

V usage is TRBV19 and J usage is TRBJ1-2; tentative D call: TRBD1 (6 bases). The CDR3 sequence is 13 residues long. Trimming pared 5 bases from V and 7 bases from J, leaving 14 bases between. In germline, CDR1 is LNHDA, CDR2 SQIVND (reference sequence). CDR3 nucleotides: TGTGCCAGTAGTTCCGGACAGTGGTTTGGCTACACCTTC. Its translation: CASSSGQWFGYTF.

As concerns this clone: This specimen includes other DNA sequences encoding the same CDR3. This chain links TRBV9 with TRBJ2-1; TRBD1 matches at 7 bases. CDR3 length: 16 amino acids. Germline assignment: CDR1 SGDLS and CDR2 YYNGEE. V trimming: 0 bases; J trimming: 1 base; junction bases outside the gene matches: 4. The CDR3 DNA is TGTGCCAGCAGCGTAGCAGGGGGAGTGTCCTACAATGAGCAGTTCTTC. Amino acids: CASSVAGGVSYNEQFF.

About this clone itself: Other nucleotide sequences from this sample produce the same CDR3. The V gene is TRBV6-5, the J gene TRBJ1-5, with 9 nucleotides matching TRBD1. Germline CDR1 is MNHEY and CDR2 is SVGAGI. CDR3 length equals 14 residues. After removal of 5 bases from V and 5 bases from J, the junction contained 4 bases not matched to a gene. The CDR3 here is CASSTRQGDQPQHF. The CDR3 nucleotides read TGTGCCAGCAGTACGAGACAGGGGGATCAGCCCCAGCATTTT.

This chain uses TRBV7-9 with TRBJ2-7; 8 nucleotides match TRBD1. Germline V gene sequence: CDR1 SEHNR, CDR2 FQNEAQ (reference sequence). The CDR3 consists of 13 residues. The CDR3 region has the DNA TGTGTGAGCGGCCGGACAGGGAGCTACGAGCAGTACTTC. It is translated as CVSGRTGSYEQYF.

The V call is TRBV5-5, the J call TRBJ2-3, with a tentative D call TRBD2 (6 bases). There are 15 residues in the CDR3. V was shortened by 0 bases and J by 0 bases, with 8 bases between the two germline ends. Germline CDR1 reads SGHKS; CDR2 reads YYEKEE (reference sequence). This chain's CDR3 is CASSLGGASTDTQYF. For the CDR3, the DNA is TGTGCCAGCAGCTTGGGCGGGGCAAGCACAGATACGCAGTATTTT.

The V gene is TRBV27, the J gene TRBJ1-5; 7 nucleotides match TRBD1. Germline CDR1 reads MNHEY; CDR2 reads SMNVEV (reference sequence). The V and J ends lost 6 bases and 2 bases, in that order; junction bases with no gene match: 4. The CDR3 totals 14 residues. The CDR3 DNA reads as TGTGCCAGCAGGTCAGGACAGGGCAATCAGCCCCAGCATTTT. It specifies CASRSGQGNQPQHF.

The genes are TRBV14 and TRBJ2-1; 9 bases are a match to TRBD2. With 0 bases clipped from V and 9 bases from J, the junction kept 12 bases outside the gene matches. The CDR3 totals 17 residues. Germline V gene data show CDR1 as SGHDN and CDR2 as FVKESK. The DNA of the CDR3 is TGTGCCAGCAGCCAAGATCAAGGGGCTAGCGGGGCTGTTGAGCAGTTCTTC. This gives the protein CASSQDQGASGAVEQFF.

The rearrangement uses TRBV5-4 and TRBJ1-2; D unclear. V gave up 1 base and J gave up 8 bases, with 18 bases separating them. CDR1 and CDR2 (germline): SGHNT, YYREEE (reference sequence). The CDR3 is 15 residues long. Here the CDR3 reads CASSLSRGAVDGYTF. The CDR3 region has the DNA TGTGCCAGCAGCTTGAGCAGAGGTGCGGTTGACGGCTACACCTTC.

The chain carries TRBV5-1 and TRBJ2-5, with 7 bases lining up with TRBD1. CDR3 length: 13 residues. Germline-derived CDR1 and CDR2 are SGHRS and YFSETQ. Trimming cost V 2 bases and J 6 bases; bases outside gene matches: 4. The CDR3, as DNA: TGCGCCAGCAGCTTAGGACAGGAACAGACCCAGTACTTC. It yields the protein CASSLGQEQTQYF.

The rearrangement links TRBV2 to TRBJ1-4, with 8 nucleotides matching TRBD1. Germline V gene data show CDR1 as SNHLY and CDR2 as FYNNEI. This CDR3 has 15 residues. J gave up 1 base and V 6 bases, and 4 bases lay outside the gene matches. CDR3 in DNA: TGTGCCAGCAGCACCGACAGGGGAACTAATGAAAAACTGTTTTTT. Translated: CASSTDRGTNEKLFF.